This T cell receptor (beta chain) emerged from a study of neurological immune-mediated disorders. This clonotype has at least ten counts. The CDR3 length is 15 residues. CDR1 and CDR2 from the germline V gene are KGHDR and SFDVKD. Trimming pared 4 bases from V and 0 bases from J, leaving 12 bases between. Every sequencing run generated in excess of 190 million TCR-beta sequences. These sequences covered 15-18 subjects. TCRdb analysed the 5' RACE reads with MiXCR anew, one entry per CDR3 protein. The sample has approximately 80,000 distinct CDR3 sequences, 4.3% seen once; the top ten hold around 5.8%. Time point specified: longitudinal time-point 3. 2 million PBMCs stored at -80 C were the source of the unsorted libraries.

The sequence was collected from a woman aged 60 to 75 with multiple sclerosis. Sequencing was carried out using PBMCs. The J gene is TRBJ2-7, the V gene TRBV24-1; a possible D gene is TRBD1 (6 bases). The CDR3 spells CATSDPGQSSYEQYF. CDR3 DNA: TGTGCCACCAGTGACCCCGGACAGAGCTCCTACGAGCAGTACTTC.